This entry concerns a single T cell receptor (beta chain). Its specificity is not known. These data come from a study of T cells in localized non-small cell lung cancer. Broader study findings: Paired adjacent lung recovered a median approximately 57 of the top 100 tumor clones. Elevated blood T cell density was associated with longer overall survival. The greatest T cell clonality was found in uninvolved adjacent lung (higher than in tumor).

Some clones are missing from TCRdb's copy, which holds only in-frame ones; the method was immunoSEQ multiplex PCR. Of about 40,000 clones in the sample, approximately 88% were seen once. The CDR3 spans 15 residues. The germline CDR1 and CDR2 sequences are MDHEN and SYDVKM. The J segment lost 8 bases and the V segment lost 4 bases, leaving 9 bases of the junction unmatched. The TCR comes from a woman aged 40-69 years with stage I lung adenocarcinoma. This chain uses TRBV28 with TRBJ2-1, with 9 nucleotides matching TRBD1. The sequenced sample was peripheral blood, obtained before any cancer treatment. CDR3 in amino acids: CASSSPGQGKYEQFF. CDR3 in DNA: TGTGCCAGCAGTTCTCCGGGACAGGGAAAGTATGAGCAGTTCTTC. The variable domain in full, with the rest retrieved from reference TRBV28 and TRBJ2-1, is DVKVTQSSRYLVKRTGEKVFLECVQDMDHENMFWYRQDPGLGLRLIYFSYDVKMKEKGDIPEGYSVSREKKERFSLILESASTNQTSMYLCASSSPGQGKYEQFFGPGTRLTVL.